The T cell receptor beta chain under discussion was sequenced for a study of blood T cell dynamics during melanoma immunotherapy. Study in general: First-line therapy was either pembrolizumab or nivolumab with ipilimumab for metastatic melanoma. Whole-study findings and limits: The study could not tell melanoma-specific clones from general immune activation.

The trim removed 6 bases at V and 4 bases at J, leaving 5 bases unmatched. Germline lookup yields CDR1 MDHEN and CDR2 SYDVKM. The CDR3 is 15 amino acids. This clone has a single count. Its matching antigen is unknown. A fixed DNA input of roughly 0.35 ug was used per bulk PBMC sample. Profiling relied on immunoSEQ multiplex PCR, and the TCRdb table lists in-frame clones only, not all of them. In the table there are about 7,600 clones, approximately 87% of which are singletons. The time point is: week 3, after first cycle of checkpoint inhibitor. Patients with prior systemic cancer treatment, concomitant immunosuppressants, or other active malignancies were excluded.

The TCR originated in a human donor with melanoma. J is TRBJ2-1 and V is TRBV28, with 11 bases that match TRBD2. This material consisted of blood, taken from a patient treated with checkpoint blockade. CDR3 coding DNA: TGTGCCAGCAGCCTTCTAGCGGGGGGATACAATGAGCAGTTCTTC. Translating gives CASSLLAGGYNEQFF.